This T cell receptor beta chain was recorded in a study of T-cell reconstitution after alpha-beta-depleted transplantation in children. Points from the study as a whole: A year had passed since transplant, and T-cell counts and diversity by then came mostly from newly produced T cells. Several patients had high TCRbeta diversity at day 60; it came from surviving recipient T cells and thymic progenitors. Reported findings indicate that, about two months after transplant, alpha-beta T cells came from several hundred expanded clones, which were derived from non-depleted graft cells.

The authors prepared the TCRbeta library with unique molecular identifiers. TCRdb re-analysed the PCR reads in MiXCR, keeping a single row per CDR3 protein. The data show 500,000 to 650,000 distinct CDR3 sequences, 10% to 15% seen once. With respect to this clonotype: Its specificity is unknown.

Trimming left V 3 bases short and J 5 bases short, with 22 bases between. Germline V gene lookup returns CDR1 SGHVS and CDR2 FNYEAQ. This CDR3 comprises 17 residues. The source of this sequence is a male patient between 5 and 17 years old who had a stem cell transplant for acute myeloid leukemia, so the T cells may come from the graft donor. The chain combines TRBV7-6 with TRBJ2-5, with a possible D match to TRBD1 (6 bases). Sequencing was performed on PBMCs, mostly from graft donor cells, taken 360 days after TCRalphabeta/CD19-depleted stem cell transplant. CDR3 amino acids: CASSFSVFQGSMETQYF. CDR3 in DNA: TGTGCCAGCAGCTTCTCGGTATTCCAGGGGAGCATGGAGACCCAGTACTTC.